A selection of T cell receptor beta chains follows, all from one sample in a study of blood T cell repertoires in COVID-19. The repertoire was sequenced with immunoSEQ multiplex PCR; TCRdb's copy has only in-frame clones and lacks some. Of about 70,000 clones in the sample, 75% to 90% are singletons; the top ten hold more than 5%. The sample was peripheral blood. The receptors shown here come from a man between 45 and 60 years old with active COVID-19. Each CDR3 is given with its conserved first and last residue. A D gene is named only where the DNA matches it firmly. Clone size is stated in some rows and not others, as once, few, many or a class when expanded.

DNA: TGTGCCATCAGTGAGCGGACAGGTGAAGCTTTCTTT
CDR3: CAISERTGEAFF
D: TRBD1
size: .
V: TRBV10-3
J: TRBJ1-1

DNA: TGTGCCAGTCAAGGACAGACCTACAATGAGCAGTTCTTC
CDR3: CASQGQTYNEQFF
D: .
size: .
V: TRBV2
J: TRBJ2-1

DNA: TGTGCCAGCAGTTACGGGCTAGCACAAAGCGGCGAGCAGTTCTTC
CDR3: CASSYGLAQSGEQFF
D: .
size: .
V: TRBV6-6
J: TRBJ2-1

DNA: TGTGCCAGCAGCCGGACAGTAAACACTGAAGCTTTCTTT
CDR3: CASSRTVNTEAFF
D: .
size: .
V: TRBV5-8
J: TRBJ1-1

DNA: TGCAGCGGAGGACTAGCGGGAGGAGTCACAGATACGCAGTATTTT
CDR3: CSGGLAGGVTDTQYF
D: TRBD2
size: .
V: TRBV29-1
J: TRBJ2-3

DNA: TGCGCCAGCAGCCGCCGAGGACAAATGAACACTGAAGCTTTCTTT
CDR3: CASSRRGQMNTEAFF
D: .
size: .
V: TRBV23-1
J: TRBJ1-1

DNA: TGCGCCAGCAGCCAATTGGGCCTTTATGGCTACACCTTC
CDR3: CASSQLGLYGYTF
D: .
size: few
V: TRBV4-1
J: TRBJ1-2

DNA: TGTGCCAGCAGCCCCACTAGCGGGACGGGTGAGCAGTTCTTC
CDR3: CASSPTSGTGEQFF
D: TRBD2
size: few
V: TRBV6-4
J: TRBJ2-1

DNA: TGTGCCAGCAGCTCCACCAGGGGGATGAACACTGAAGCTTTCTTT
CDR3: CASSSTRGMNTEAFF
D: TRBD1
size: .
V: TRBV5-4
J: TRBJ1-1

DNA: TGTGCCAGCAGTTCCAGGGACAGGGGTTTGGCTGAAGCTTTCTTT
CDR3: CASSSRDRGLAEAFF
D: TRBD1
size: .
V: TRBV6-6
J: TRBJ1-1

DNA: TGTGCCAGCAGCTTAGGGCTAGCGGGAGTTATCTACGAGCAGTACTTC
CDR3: CASSLGLAGVIYEQYF
D: TRBD2
size: .
V: TRBV7-8
J: TRBJ2-7